These T cell receptor beta chains were read from a single sample in a study of T cell changes during pregnancy in multiple sclerosis. The data were produced by immunoSEQ multiplex PCR, yet TCRdb's version contains in-frame clones alone and is incomplete. This sample has 84,000 or so clones; around 94% occur once, and the top ten carry more than 0.8%. The starting material was peripheral blood, obtained in the third trimester of pregnancy. The receptors stem from a female donor with multiple sclerosis, enrolled in a pregnancy study. CDR3s include the opening cysteine and the closing phenylalanine or tryptophan. A D gene is named only where the DNA matches it firmly. Clone size is shown for a subset of rows, as once, few, many or a class of expanded clone.

DNA,CDR3,V,D,size,J
TGCGCCAGCAGCTTGACGGGTGGCAATGAGCAGTTCTTC,CASSLTGGNEQFF,TRBV5-1,NA,NA,TRBJ2-1
TGTGCCAGCAGTGACGGAGGGGTTCTTGGCACTGAAGCTTTCTTT,CASSDGGVLGTEAFF,TRBV2,NA,NA,TRBJ1-1
TGCGCCAGCAGCTTGGCTGGCACCGCCAACTATGGCTACACCTTC,CASSLAGTANYGYTF,TRBV5-1,NA,NA,TRBJ1-2
TGTGCCGTAAGAGGGGGCCTTTCCTACGAGCAGTACTTC,CAVRGGLSYEQYF,TRBV5-4,TRBD1,NA,TRBJ2-7
TGTGCCAGCAGCCCAGCCCAGGGGAACACCGGGGAGCTGTTTTTT,CASSPAQGNTGELFF,TRBV14,NA,NA,TRBJ2-2
TGCGCCAGCAGCCAAGATCGGACAGTCCCAAATTCACCCCTCCACTTT,CASSQDRTVPNSPLHF,TRBV4-3,NA,NA,TRBJ1-6
TGTGCCAGCAGCTGGGGGACTTGGGACGGAGGCTTCGAGCAGTACTTC,CASSWGTWDGGFEQYF,TRBV7-2,NA,NA,TRBJ2-7
TGTGCCAGCAGTTACAAAGTACAGGGCTACGAGCAGTACTTC,CASSYKVQGYEQYF,TRBV6-5,NA,NA,TRBJ2-7
TGTGCCAGCAGCTTGAAGGGAGGGGGTAATGAAAAACTGTTTTTT,CASSLKGGGNEKLFF,TRBV5-4,NA,NA,TRBJ1-4
TGTGCCAGCGTAACGGGCGGGACAGGCGGGGAGCTGTTTTTT,CASVTGGTGGELFF,TRBV6-6,TRBD1,NA,TRBJ2-2
TGTGCCAGCAGTTTGGGGGGGTCAGGGCCCCAGCATTTT,CASSLGGSGPQHF,TRBV28,NA,once,TRBJ1-5
TGTGCCAGCAGTGAAGTAAGGGGCGAGCAGTACTTC,CASSEVRGEQYF,TRBV25-1,NA,NA,TRBJ2-7
TGTGCCAGCAGCCAAGAAGGACAGGGGGCTATCTACGAGCAGTACTTC,CASSQEGQGAIYEQYF,TRBV11-2,TRBD1,NA,TRBJ2-7
TGTGCCAGCAGCACAGGGGGCTGGGGAAACACCATATATTTT,CASSTGGWGNTIYF,TRBV2,TRBD1,NA,TRBJ1-3
TGTGCCAGCTCTAGGACAGGGCTTGCTGGAAACACCATATATTTT,CASSRTGLAGNTIYF,TRBV6-1,TRBD1,NA,TRBJ1-3
TGTGCCAGTAGTCCCGAACGGCTAGCGGGAGTCCCAGGAGAGACCCAGTACTTC,CASSPERLAGVPGETQYF,TRBV19,TRBD2,once,TRBJ2-5
TGTGCCAGTAGTACAGGGTGGACTGAAGCTTTCTTT,CASSTGWTEAFF,TRBV19,NA,NA,TRBJ1-1
TGTGCCAGTAGTATGCGCGGGACTAGCGCAACAGATACGCAGTATTTT,CASSMRGTSATDTQYF,TRBV19,TRBD2,NA,TRBJ2-3
TGCGCCAGCAGCTTGGAAGCAGGGCCTAATGAAAAACTGTTTTTT,CASSLEAGPNEKLFF,TRBV5-1,NA,NA,TRBJ1-4
TGTGCCAGCTCACCCCCCGGGGGGCGCGCAGATACGCAGTATTTT,CASSPPGGRADTQYF,TRBV18,NA,NA,TRBJ2-3
TGTGCCAGCAGCCCCGGACAGGGGGCTAATGAAAAACTGTTTTTT,CASSPGQGANEKLFF,TRBV7-2,TRBD1,NA,TRBJ1-4
TGTGCCAGCAGCTTAGCTATTAGCGGACTCACAGATACGCAGTATTTT,CASSLAISGLTDTQYF,TRBV7-9,NA,NA,TRBJ2-3
TGTGCCAGCAGCCGAGGTCTTCCCACCGAGCAGTACTTC,CASSRGLPTEQYF,TRBV5-4,NA,NA,TRBJ2-7
TGCAGCGTTGTGTTAGAGGGGGCCTTCTATGGCTACACCTTC,CSVVLEGAFYGYTF,TRBV29-1,TRBD1,once,TRBJ1-2
TGTGCCAGTAGTGCTCGCAGGGGGGCTGAAAATAAGATCACTGAAGCTTTCTTT,CASSARRGAENKITEAFF,TRBV19,TRBD1,NA,TRBJ1-1
TGTGCCATCAGTGAGGTCGTTAGCACAGATACGCAGTATTTT,CAISEVVSTDTQYF,TRBV10-3,NA,NA,TRBJ2-3
TGTGCCAGCAGTTCACCTCGCGGAGCGGGAGGGCCCCGCACAGATACGCAGTATTTT,CASSSPRGAGGPRTDTQYF,TRBV27,TRBD2,NA,TRBJ2-3
TGTGCCAGCAGCCCCTCCCCCACACGTGGCTACACCTTC,CASSPSPTRGYTF,TRBV9,NA,NA,TRBJ1-2
TGTGCCAGCAGTTTAGCCGGGGCTAGCGGGAGAAGGGGAGGCACAGATACGCAGTATTTT,CASSLAGASGRRGGTDTQYF,TRBV28,TRBD2,NA,TRBJ2-3
TGTGCCATCGGGCCGTACAGGGGCGATACGCAGTATTTT,CAIGPYRGDTQYF,TRBV10-3,TRBD1,NA,TRBJ2-3
TGTGCCAGCAGCCAACTTTCCACTGAAGCTTTCTTT,CASSQLSTEAFF,TRBV14,NA,NA,TRBJ1-1